This T cell receptor (beta chain) was identified during a study of Ad26.COV2.S vaccination and SARS-CoV-2 variants. In the study overall: It was the COV1001 Ad26.COV2.S trial arm that included the donor. Dosing was one shot or two shots 56 days apart. Study-wide points: Non-spike TCR breadth showed similarity between vaccine and placebo recipients.

Clones were sequenced by immunoSEQ multiplex PCR, and TCRdb holds only the in-frame ones, with some missing. This sample has roughly 500,000 clones, with roughly 87% found just once. Comment on this clone: Its target is unknown.

As to treatment: roughly 19 received Ad26.COV2.S at low or high dose, single or two shots; 5 received placebo; per-sample allocation not given. The samples date from day 63 after the first vaccine or placebo injection. Wuhan-strain spike was delivered by a replication-incompetent Ad26 vector. The trim removed 0 bases at V and 4 bases at J, leaving 3 bases unmatched. This CDR3 has 14 residues. Germline CDR1 and CDR2: GTSNPN and SVGIG (reference sequence). This chain links TRBV30 with TRBJ2-1, with 7 bases lining up with TRBD2. This clonotype originated in a person aged 18 to 59 who received the Ad26.COV2.S COVID-19 vaccine or a placebo. Here the sequenced sample was peripheral blood, taken in a trial of Ad26.COV2.S vaccine versus placebo. Written as DNA, the CDR3 is TGTGCCTGGAGTGTCGGCGGGGGATACAATGAGCAGTTCTTC. Protein: CAWSVGGGYNEQFF.